This is a list of T cell receptor beta chains from one sample in a study of blood T cell repertoires in COVID-19. Sequencing used immunoSEQ multiplex PCR; TCRdb keeps in-frame clones, though not all of them. The table has some 70,000 clones, more than 75% seen once; the top ten hold approximately 12%. The sequenced sample was peripheral blood. The source of these receptors is a human donor in a cohort sampled during active COVID-19. The CDR3 runs from the conserved cysteine through the conserved F or W. The D gene is left open where the match is weak. Clone size is stated in some rows and not others, as once, few, many or a class when expanded.

v_gene	abundance	d_gene	j_gene	CDR3aa	CDR3nt
TRBV3-1/TRBV3-2	-	-	TRBJ1-2	CASSYVRGVGGYTF	TGTGCCAGCAGTTACGTACGGGGTGTCGGTGGCTACACCTTC
TRBV5-1	-	TRBD2	TRBJ2-1	CASSPRLAGIQYNEQFF	TGCGCCAGCAGCCCCCGACTAGCGGGGATACAATACAATGAGCAGTTCTTC
TRBV18	-	-	TRBJ1-2	CASSPRAGIDGYTF	TGTGCCAGCTCACCACGAGCCGGGATCGATGGCTACACCTTC
TRBV5-1	-	TRBD2	TRBJ2-1	CASSALTSGSRDEQFF	TGCGCCAGCAGCGCCCTGACTAGCGGGAGTCGGGATGAGCAGTTCTTC
TRBV6-5	-	-	TRBJ2-2	CASKKRRNTGELFF	TGTGCCAGCAAGAAGCGACGGAACACCGGGGAGCTGTTTTTT
TRBV28	-	-	TRBJ1-5	CASSPRLQPQHF	TGTGCCAGTAGCCCCCGATTACAGCCCCAGCATTTT
TRBV5-5	-	-	TRBJ2-7	CASSLVGGPYEQYF	TGTGCCAGCAGCTTGGTAGGCGGCCCCTACGAGCAGTACTTC
TRBV6-4	-	-	TRBJ2-3	CASSDGPSTDTQYF	TGTGCCAGCAGTGACGGGCCTAGCACAGATACGCAGTATTTT
TRBV15	-	TRBD1	TRBJ1-5	CATSRDRGTGRHKGNQPQHF	TGTGCCACCAGCAGAGATCGAGGGACAGGGAGACATAAGGGCAATCAGCCCCAGCATTTT
TRBV18	-	-	TRBJ2-5	CASSPEGARETQYF	TGTGCCAGCTCCCCGGAGGGGGCACGGGAGACCCAGTACTTC
TRBV19	few	-	TRBJ1-2	CASSIEAGARYGYTF	TGTGCCAGTAGTATAGAGGCAGGGGCACGGTATGGCTACACCTTC
TRBV6-2/TRBV6-3	-	-	TRBJ1-2	CASSLGHGYTF	TGTGCCAGCAGTTTGGGCCATGGCTACACCTTC
TRBV6-5	-	-	TRBJ2-7	CASRGGSYEQYF	TGTGCCAGCAGGGGGGGCTCCTACGAGCAGTACTTC
TRBV7-2	-	TRBD1	TRBJ2-1	CASSLIRGRADEQFF	TGTGCCAGCAGCTTAATCAGGGGGCGGGCCGATGAGCAGTTCTTC
TRBV12-3/TRBV12-4	few	-	TRBJ1-6	CASSPDRNSPLHF	TGTGCCAGCAGTCCGGACAGAAACTCACCCCTCCACTTT
TRBV6-6	few	-	TRBJ2-1	CASSSRSRDFNEQFF	TGTGCCAGCAGTTCCCGAAGCCGGGACTTTAATGAGCAGTTCTTC
TRBV9	-	-	TRBJ1-6	CASSVQNSPLHF	TGTGCCAGCAGCGTCCAAAATTCACCCCTCCACTTT
TRBV11-2	-	TRBD2	TRBJ2-1	CASSRALAGGGEQFF	TGTGCCAGCAGCCGGGCACTAGCGGGGGGTGGTGAGCAGTTCTTC
TRBV19	-	TRBD1	TRBJ1-1	CASSGDNRGKAEAFF	TGTGCCAGTAGTGGGGACAACAGGGGAAAGGCTGAAGCTTTCTTT
TRBV5-1	-	-	TRBJ1-1	CASSLDGDSEAFF	TGCGCCAGCAGCTTGGACGGGGACTCTGAAGCTTTCTTT